This entry lists 31 T cell receptor beta chains sequenced from one sample in a study of blood T cell repertoires in COVID-19. Measured with immunoSEQ multiplex PCR; TCRdb has only the in-frame clones, and not every one. The data show 390,000 or so clones, around 91% seen once. Sequences were obtained from PBMCs or T cells enriched from blood (not recorded which). Every receptor here comes from a man aged 18 to 29 who had recovered from COVID-19.

V usage is TRBV28 and J usage is TRBJ2-2; 7 positions agree with TRBD2. The CDR3 is 16 residues long. V trimming: 3 bases; J trimming: 1 base; junction bases outside the gene matches: 5. Germline lookup yields CDR1 MDHEN and CDR2 SYDVKM. CDR3 residues: CASSFQAGVNTGELFF. As DNA, the CDR3 is TGTGCCAGCAGTTTCCAGGCGGGAGTGAACACCGGGGAGCTGTTTTTT.

On this clone itself: One junction end does not reproduce the germline sequence, and a read error may be involved. CDR3 in DNA: TGTGCCAGCAGTTACGACGTGGACAAAGCTTTC. This sequence encodes CASSYDVDKAF. The rearrangement joins TRBV6-6 to TRBJ2-7; D possibly corresponds to TRBD1 (5 bases). Germline V gene sequence: CDR1 MNHNY, CDR2 SVGAGI (reference sequence). CDR3 size: 11 residues.

CDR3 nucleotide sequence: TGTGCCAGCCTCCCGCGGGGGTTCTACACCGGGGAGCTGTTTTTT. It yields the protein CASLPRGFYTGELFF. The rearrangement uses TRBV11-2 and TRBJ2-2; TRBD2 matches 7 bases. CDR1 is SGHAT and CDR2 is FQNNGV in the germline V gene. Trimming removed 8 bases from V and 3 bases from J; junction bases left unmatched: 9. CDR3 length equals 15 residues.

The chain couples TRBV28 to TRBJ2-7; tentatively, D is TRBD2 (5 bases). This CDR3 has 12 residues. Trimming took off 6 bases at V and 3 bases at J, with 9 bases between the two ends. Germline CDR1 MDHEN, CDR2 SYDVKM. The CDR3 DNA sequence: TGTGCCAGCAGACTCGGAGGCTACGAGCAGTACTTC. Translating it yields CASRLGGYEQYF.

This clone was observed a single time. The rearrangement links TRBV6-2 or TRBV6-3 to TRBJ2-7; the match to TRBD1 covers 10 bases. Germline assignment: CDR1 MNHEY and CDR2 SVGEGT. The trim removed 5 bases at V and 2 bases at J, leaving 3 bases unmatched. The length of the CDR3 is 14 residues. CDR3 amino acids: CASSKTGGPYEQYF. CDR3 coding DNA: TGTGCCAGCAGTAAGACAGGGGGCCCCTACGAGCAGTACTTC.

The J gene is TRBJ2-2, the V gene TRBV12-3 or TRBV12-4; no firm D call. This CDR3 contains 13 residues. V lost 6 bases and J lost 6, with 11 bases in between. Written as DNA, the CDR3 is TGTGCCAGCAGAATCCTAGATCCCGGGGAGCTGTTTTTT. Translating gives CASRILDPGELFF.

The V and J genes are TRBV9 and TRBJ1-2, with 11 nucleotides matching TRBD1. Germline V gene sequence: CDR1 SGDLS, CDR2 YYNGEE. V was pared by 0 bases and J by 5 bases, with 3 bases of the junction left unmatched. The CDR3 is 15 residues long. The CDR3, as DNA: TGTGCCAGCAGCGTAGGGACAGGGGGCGGGTATGGCTACACCTTC. Translating gives CASSVGTGGGYGYTF.

This clone was found a few times. Other DNA sequences of this sample code for an identical CDR3. The chain is built from TRBV12-3 or TRBV12-4 and TRBJ2-7; possibly TRBD2 for D (5 bases). This CDR3 has 12 residues. Trimming removed 3 bases at V and 4 bases at J, with 7 bases between. The CDR3 DNA reads as TGTGCCAGCAGTTTGACGGGATACGAGCAGTACTTC. The encoded protein is CASSLTGYEQYF.

The count of this clone is one. V and J are TRBV12-3 or TRBV12-4 and TRBJ1-5; D remains ambiguous. The CDR3 consists of 12 residues. Trimming shortened V by 3 bases and J by 6 bases, and 6 bases separated the two germline ends. The CDR3 region is CASSFSFQPQHF. CDR3 coding DNA: TGTGCCAGCAGTTTTAGTTTTCAGCCCCAGCATTTT.

This chain uses TRBV28 with TRBJ1-5; 7 bases agree with TRBD1. The germline V gene has CDR1 MDHEN and CDR2 SYDVKM. J lost 2 bases, V lost 7 bases, and 8 bases had no gene match. The CDR3 is made up of 15 amino acids. CDR3 coding DNA: TGTGCCAGCACGATAGGGGGCGCGGGCAATCAGCCCCAGCATTTT. This codes for CASTIGGAGNQPQHF.

This sequence joins TRBV19 and TRBJ2-1, with D maybe TRBD2 (5 bases). The V end was cut by 4 bases, the J end by 4 bases, with 14 bases between. Germline loops: CDR1 LNHDA, CDR2 SQIVND (reference sequence). CDR3 length equals 15 residues. This CDR3 is CASSSVGDRYNEQFF. CDR3 nucleotide sequence: TGTGCCAGTAGTAGTGTGGGAGATCGGTACAATGAGCAGTTCTTC. The full variable domain, completed using reference TRBV19 and TRBJ2-1, is DGGITQSPKYLFRKEGQNVTLSCEQNLNHDAMYWYRQDPGQGLRLIYYSQIVNDFQKGDIAEGYSVSREKKESFPLTVTSAQKNPTAFYLCASSSVGDRYNEQFFGPGTRLTVL.

J is TRBJ2-5 and V is TRBV25-1; 7 bases line up with TRBD1. This CDR3 has 15 residues. The germline gives CDR1 MGHDK, CDR2 SYGVNS. Trimming took 6 bases from V and 1 from J; bases not matched to a gene: 8. As DNA, the CDR3 is TGTGCCAGCAGCAGAATCGACAGGGTCCAAGAGACCCAGTACTTC. Translated: CASSRIDRVQETQYF. The whole variable domain, filled in from reference TRBV25-1 and TRBJ2-5, reads EADIYQTPRYLVIGTGKKITLECSQTMGHDKMYWYQQDPGMELHLIHYSYGVNSTEKGDLSSESTVSRIRTEHFPLTLESARPSHTSQYLCASSRIDRVQETQYFGPGTRLLVL.

The CDR3 DNA reads TGTGCCAGCAGAGGCGGTCGAGGGGGATACGAGCAGTACTTC. Residues: CASRGGRGGYEQYF. The rearrangement uses TRBV2 and TRBJ2-7; possibly TRBD1 for D (6 bases). Germline V gene lookup returns CDR1 SNHLY and CDR2 FYNNEI. The ends were cut back, 6 bases at V and 4 bases at J, with 16 bases in the middle. This CDR3 contains 14 residues.

The V call is TRBV27, the J call TRBJ2-7, with 15 bases matching TRBD2. The CDR3 has 16 amino acids. Trimming took 5 bases from V and 6 from J; bases not matched to a gene: 8. Germline V gene sequence: CDR1 MNHEY, CDR2 SMNVEV (reference sequence). CDR3 DNA: TGTGCCAGCAGTCTAGCAGAGGGACTAGCGGGAGGCGAGCAGTACTTC. Protein sequence: CASSLAEGLAGGEQYF.

The V and J genes are TRBV18 and TRBJ1-3; 8 nucleotides align to TRBD1. Unmatched junction bases numbered 8, after V lost 3 bases and J lost 1 base. Germline lookup yields CDR1 KGHSH and CDR2 LQKENI. The length of the CDR3 is 17 residues. The CDR3 DNA reads as TGTGCCAGCTCACCCGGGACAGGCTACAATTCTGGAAACACCATATATTTT. Translated: CASSPGTGYNSGNTIYF.

This clone has just one count. V and J are TRBV4-1 and TRBJ1-1; D possibly corresponds to TRBD1 (6 bases). Trimming pared 4 bases from V and 3 bases from J, leaving 18 bases between. This CDR3 has 16 amino acids. Germline V CDR1 and CDR2: MGHRA, YSYEKL. CDR3 protein: CASSRKTSGGDTEAFF. DNA for the CDR3: TGCGCCAGCAGCCGAAAGACGTCGGGGGGCGACACTGAAGCTTTCTTT.

The chain is built from TRBV11-2 and TRBJ1-6; 7 positions agree with TRBD1. The CDR3 runs 14 residues. Germline CDR1 reads SGHAT; CDR2 reads FQNNGV. Trimming took 0 bases from V and 16 from J; bases not matched to a gene: 9. Here the CDR3 reads CASSLDYLSGQLHF. As DNA, the CDR3 is TGTGCCAGCAGCTTAGACTACCTCTCGGGACAGCTCCACTTT. Full variable domain (missing parts from reference TRBV11-2 and TRBJ1-6): EAGVAQSPRYKIIEKRQSVAFWCNPISGHATLYWYQQILGQGPKLLIQFQNNGVVDDSQLPKDRFSAERLKGVDSTLKIQPAKLEDSAVYLCASSLDYLSGQLHFGNGTRLTVT.

This clone showed up just once. V usage is TRBV2 and J usage is TRBJ2-3; 12 positions agree with TRBD1. V trimming: 5 bases; J trimming: 6 bases; junction bases outside the gene matches: 6. The CDR3 runs to 15 residues. CDR1 is SNHLY, CDR2 FYNNEI, per germline. The CDR3 coding sequence is TGTGCCAGCAGTCCGGGACAGGGGGCGGCGGATACGCAGTATTTT. Translated, it gives CASSPGQGAADTQYF.

This chain's CDR3 is CASSPSGRNNEQFF. In DNA form, the CDR3 reads TGTGCCAGCAGCCCTAGCGGGAGGAACAATGAGCAGTTCTTC. The rearrangement uses TRBV5-8 and TRBJ2-1; 11 nucleotides align to TRBD2. The junction had 2 bases not matched to a gene; V was cut back by 4 bases and J by 5 bases. CDR1 and CDR2 (germline): SGHTS, YDEGEE. The CDR3 length is 14 residues. Full variable domain (rest looked up from reference TRBV5-8 and TRBJ2-1): EAGVTQSPTHLIKTRGQQATLRCSPISGHTSVYWYQQALGLGLQFLLWYDEGEERNRGNFPPRFSGRQFPNYSSELNVNALELEDSALYLCASSPSGRNNEQFFGPGTRLTVL.

J is TRBJ2-1 and V is TRBV5-1; 9 bases are a match to TRBD1. J was trimmed by 4 bases and V by 4 bases; bases with no gene match: 3. The germline gives CDR1 SGHRS, CDR2 YFSETQ. The CDR3 runs to 14 residues. The CDR3 DNA reads as TGCGCCAGCAGCCATGGACAGGGGTACAATGAGCAGTTCTTC. This encodes CASSHGQGYNEQFF.

This clone was counted once. This chain connects TRBV6-5 to TRBJ2-1; 11 bases map to TRBD1. Trimming took 4 bases from V and 4 from J; bases not matched to a gene: 6. Germline V gives CDR1 MNHEY, CDR2 SVGAGI. CDR3 size: 16 residues. The CDR3 nucleotides are TGTGCCAGCAGTTCTCCCCGGGACAGGGGGTACAATGAGCAGTTCTTC. Its protein product is CASSSPRDRGYNEQFF.

The chain has TRBV4-3 and TRBJ2-1; possibly TRBD1 for D (5 bases). This CDR3 is built from 15 residues. The V end lost 0 bases, the J end lost 4 bases, and 10 bases lay between the germline ends. Germline-derived CDR1 and CDR2 are LGHNA and YSLEER. The CDR3 DNA sequence: TGCGCCAGCAGCCAAGAGGTGGGGCCTTACAATGAGCAGTTCTTC. The encoded protein is CASSQEVGPYNEQFF.

The chain has TRBV29-1 and TRBJ2-3; TRBD1 is a possible D gene (7 bases). The ends were cut back, 4 bases at V and 0 bases at J, with 14 bases in the middle. CDR1 and CDR2 from the germline V gene are SQVTM and ANQGSEA. The CDR3 has 15 residues. The CDR3 sequence is CSVGSGGTSTDTQYF. The CDR3 DNA reads TGCAGCGTTGGGTCAGGGGGGACTAGCACAGATACGCAGTATTTT.

The chain couples TRBV5-1 to TRBJ2-1; 12 nucleotides align to TRBD2. V lost 0 bases to trimming and J lost 0 bases; unmatched junction nucleotides: 7. Germline-derived CDR1 and CDR2 are SGHRS and YFSETQ. The CDR3 totals 19 residues. This CDR3 is CASSLGSWTSGVSYNEQFF. DNA of the CDR3: TGCGCCAGCAGCTTGGGGAGTTGGACTAGCGGGGTCTCCTACAATGAGCAGTTCTTC. The variable domain in full, with the rest retrieved from reference TRBV5-1 and TRBJ2-1, is KAGVTQTPRYLIKTRGQQVTLSCSPISGHRSVSWYQQTPGQGLQFLFEYFSETQRNKGNFPGRFSGRQFSNSRSEMNVSTLELGDSALYLCASSLGSWTSGVSYNEQFFGPGTRLTVL.

The rearrangement joins TRBV11-3 to TRBJ2-6; the D gene is possibly TRBD1 (6 bases). The germline V and J ends were trimmed by 5 bases and 0 bases, with 8 bases remaining between them. Germline assignment: CDR1 SGHNT and CDR2 YENEEA. The CDR3 sequence is 15 residues long. The CDR3 reads CASSPDSSGANVLTF. The CDR3 region has the DNA TGTGCCAGCAGCCCGGACAGCTCTGGGGCCAACGTCCTGACTTTC.

The V and J genes are TRBV6-2 or TRBV6-3 and TRBJ1-3; 7 nucleotides line up with TRBD1. CDR3 length: 16 residues. CDR1 is MNHEY, CDR2 SVGEGT, per germline. The trim removed 4 bases at V and 0 bases at J, leaving 6 bases unmatched. The CDR3, as DNA: TGTGCCAGCAGTTTCATAGGGACAGCCTCTGGAAACACCATATATTTT. Its translation: CASSFIGTASGNTIYF.

The genes are TRBV25-1 and TRBJ1-2, with 9 positions matching TRBD1. This CDR3 has 12 amino acids. The trim removed 8 bases at V and 5 bases at J, leaving 3 bases unmatched. Germline CDR1 reads MGHDK; CDR2 reads SYGVNS. The CDR3 DNA is TGTGCCAGCGGGGACAGGGCGTATGGCTACACCTTC. It encodes CASGDRAYGYTF.

V and J are TRBV3-1 (or the pseudogene TRBV3-2) and TRBJ1-2, with 10 positions matching TRBD1. Trimming cost V 2 bases and J 4 bases; bases outside gene matches: 4. CDR3 length equals 15 residues. Germline CDR1 reads LGHDT; CDR2 reads YNNKEL (reference sequence). CDR3 protein: CASSQTGQGIYGYTF. The CDR3 nucleotides are TGTGCCAGCAGCCAAACGGGACAGGGGATCTATGGCTACACCTTC.

The chain carries TRBV28 and TRBJ1-5, with D unresolved. V was shortened by 3 bases and J by 5 bases, with 5 bases between the two germline ends. The CDR3 is 12 residues long. From germline, CDR1 is MDHEN and CDR2 SYDVKM. CDR3 sequence (DNA): TGTGCCAGCAGTTTGCAGGATCAGCCCCAGCATTTT. Protein sequence: CASSLQDQPQHF.

The genes are TRBV27 and TRBJ2-3; TRBD2 agrees at 12 bases. V lost 4 bases to trimming and J lost 5 bases; unmatched junction nucleotides: 13. The CDR3 extends over 18 amino acids. CDR1 and CDR2 (germline): MNHEY, SMNVEV (reference sequence). The CDR3 DNA is TGTGCCAGCAGTTCCTTCATACGACTAGCGGGAGCAGGAGATACGCAGTATTTT. Translating gives CASSSFIRLAGAGDTQYF.

A single count supports this clone. V and J are TRBV15 and TRBJ2-1; D perhaps matches TRBD1 (6 bases). The V end lost 0 bases, the J end lost 4 bases, and 13 bases lay between the germline ends. The CDR3 is made up of 16 amino acids. Germline V gene sequence: CDR1 LNHNV, CDR2 YYDKDF (reference sequence). The CDR3 reads CATSRDLLQGYNEQFF. The CDR3 nucleotides are TGTGCCACCAGCAGAGATTTATTACAGGGATACAATGAGCAGTTCTTC.